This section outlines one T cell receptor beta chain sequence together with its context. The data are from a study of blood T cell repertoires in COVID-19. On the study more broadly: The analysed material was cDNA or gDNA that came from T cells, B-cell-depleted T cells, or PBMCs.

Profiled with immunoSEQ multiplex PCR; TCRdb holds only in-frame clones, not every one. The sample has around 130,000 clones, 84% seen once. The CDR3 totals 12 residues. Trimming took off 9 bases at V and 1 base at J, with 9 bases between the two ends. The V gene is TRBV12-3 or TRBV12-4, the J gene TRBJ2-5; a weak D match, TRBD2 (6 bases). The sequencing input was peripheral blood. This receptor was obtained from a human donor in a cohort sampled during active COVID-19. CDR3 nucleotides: TGTGCCAGTAGAGCGGGCCAAGAGACCCAGTACTTC. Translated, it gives CASRAGQETQYF.